This passage covers 13 T cell receptor beta chains from one sample sequenced in a study of T cells after yellow fever vaccination. MiXCR was run by TCRdb on the 5' RACE reads, yielding one entry per CDR3 protein. The sample contains about 240,000 distinct CDR3 sequences, 3.6% of which appear only once. This sample comprised PBMCs, obtained 15 days after the yellow fever booster vaccination. These receptors came from a young man who received the YFV17D yellow fever vaccine.

This clonotype has at least ten counts. The rearrangement uses TRBV4-1 and TRBJ2-1; D perhaps matches TRBD2 (5 bases). Trimming took off 1 base at V and 10 bases at J, with 11 bases between the two ends. This CDR3 has 13 residues. Per germline, CDR1 MGHRA and CDR2 YSYEKL. CDR3 residues: CASSQVGRLEQFF. The CDR3, as DNA: TGCGCCAGCAGCCAAGTGGGTAGACTAGAGCAGTTCTTC.

This clonotype has a handful of counts. V usage is TRBV12-3 or TRBV12-4 and J usage is TRBJ1-3; D is uncertain. The CDR3 is 14 residues long. Between the trimmed V and J ends, which lost 9 bases and 0 bases, there was a span of 12 bases. CDR3 sequence reads: CASCLTSSGNTIYF. CDR3 nucleotide sequence: TGTGCCAGTTGCCTCACGTCCTCTGGAAACACCATATATTTT.

This clonotype came up many times. The chain has TRBV6-6 and TRBJ2-3, with unresolved D. This CDR3 is 12 amino acids long. The V gene's germline CDR1 is MNHNY and CDR2 SVGAGI (reference sequence). V was shortened by 3 bases and J by 3 bases, with 4 bases between the two germline ends. The CDR3 here is CASSYITDTQYF. CDR3 DNA: TGTGCCAGCAGTTATATTACAGATACGCAGTATTTT.

This clonotype was counted many times. This sequence joins TRBV28 and TRBJ2-7; 7 nucleotides line up with TRBD1. V shed 5 bases and J 2 bases; nucleotides not matched to a gene: 9. The CDR3 contains 15 residues. Germline values: CDR1 MDHEN, CDR2 SYDVKM. CDR3 bases: TGTGCCAGCAGTAGAACCAGGGGGTCAACCTACGAGCAGTACGTC. This gives the protein CASSRTRGSTYEQYV.

This clonotype has at least ten counts. The rearrangement links TRBV29-1 to TRBJ2-4; D ambiguous. From germline, CDR1 is SQVTM and CDR2 ANQGSEA. The CDR3 is made up of 13 amino acids. Trimming shortened V by 6 bases and J by 2 bases, and 11 bases separated the two germline ends. DNA of the CDR3: TGCAGCGTCCTCGTGGTTTCCAAAAACATTCAGTACTTC. Protein product: CSVLVVSKNIQYF.

This clonotype was counted at least ten times. For the CDR3, the DNA is TGTGCCAGCAGCCCCGGGACAGGGTCCCCCTACGAGCAGTACTTC. It encodes CASSPGTGSPYEQYF. This chain connects TRBV9 to TRBJ2-7, with 9 bases aligning to TRBD1. V shed 4 bases and J 2 bases; nucleotides not matched to a gene: 7. CDR1 is SGDLS, CDR2 YYNGEE, per germline. The CDR3 consists of 15 residues.

There are many counts of this clonotype. The chain recombines TRBV5-1 with TRBJ2-5, with 11 positions matching TRBD2. Losses at the gene ends were 4 bases for V and 4 bases for J; bases not matched to a gene: 3. CDR1 SGHRS and CDR2 YFSETQ come from the germline V gene. The CDR3 is made up of 14 amino acids. DNA of the CDR3: TGCGCCAGCAGCCGTAGCGGGAGGGGAGAGACCCAGTACTTC. Its translation: CASSRSGRGETQYF.

This clonotype was detected ten times or more. The gene calls are TRBV19 and TRBJ1-5; 12 positions agree with TRBD1. The junction had 19 bases not matched to a gene; V was cut back by 9 bases and J by 4 bases. This CDR3 region has 19 residues. Germline V CDR1 and CDR2: LNHDA, SQIVND (reference sequence). The CDR3 loop reads CASSWSPGQGALGNQPQHF. The DNA of the CDR3 is TGTGCCAGCAGTTGGAGTCCGGGACAGGGGGCTTTAGGGAATCAGCCCCAGCATTTT.

This clonotype occurred many times. V is TRBV10-3 and J is TRBJ2-7; perhaps TRBD2 as D (6 bases). Trimming removed 4 bases at V and 6 bases at J, with 13 bases between. Per germline, CDR1 ENHRY and CDR2 SYGVKD. This CDR3 is 13 amino acids long. CDR3 amino acids: CAISGDSTGEQYF. As DNA, the CDR3 is TGTGCCATCAGTGGGGACTCGACGGGCGAGCAGTACTTC.

The sample holds many counts of this clonotype. The chain employs TRBV27 and TRBJ2-1, with TRBD2 identical over 7 bases. With 5 bases clipped from V and 8 bases from J, the junction kept 6 bases outside the gene matches. CDR1 is MNHEY and CDR2 is SMNVEV in the germline V gene (reference sequence). This CDR3 spans 13 amino acids. CDR3 sequence reads: CASSGGGEDEQFF. The CDR3, as DNA: TGTGCCAGCAGTGGGGGAGGGGAAGATGAGCAGTTCTTC.

A few counts support this clonotype. The rearrangement uses TRBV30 and TRBJ2-7, with D unresolved. Germline lookup yields CDR1 GTSNPN and CDR2 SVGIG (reference sequence). This CDR3 is 11 amino acids long. Trimming shortened V by 4 bases and J by 4 bases, and 8 bases separated the two germline ends. The CDR3 sequence is CAWTRNYEQYF. The CDR3 region has the DNA TGTGCCTGGACACGTAATTACGAGCAGTACTTC.

This clonotype appeared many times. The chain links TRBV2 to TRBJ1-5; a weak D match, TRBD1 (5 bases). CDR3 length: 15 amino acids. V shed 5 bases and J shed 0 bases, with 11 bases lying between them. Germline-derived CDR1 and CDR2 are SNHLY and FYNNEI. CDR3 bases: TGTGCCAGCAGTTATGACAGAAATAGCAATCAGCCCCAGCATTTT. Protein: CASSYDRNSNQPQHF.

The chain couples TRBV5-1 to TRBJ1-1, with D tentatively TRBD1 (5 bases). V lost 0 bases and J lost 4, with 16 bases in between. This CDR3 spans 16 amino acids. Per the germline V gene, CDR1 is SGHRS and CDR2 is YFSETQ. CDR3 protein: CASSLAGGAGSTEAFF. As DNA, the CDR3 is TGCGCCAGCAGCTTGGCCGGGGGAGCGGGAAGCACTGAAGCTTTCTTT.